Here is one T cell receptor beta chain with its context. This clone was seen only a few times. Its cognate antigen has yet to be identified. Sequence at one end of the junction differs from germline and may be a read error. Sequences MNHEY (CDR1) and SVGAGI (CDR2) are obtained from the germline V gene. From cysteine to phenylalanine, the CDR3 is 17 amino acids long. Only the CDR3 DNA is retained, 51 bases long and in frame from the first base. These data belong to a study of metastatic and nonmetastatic thyroid tumors (TCRdb year 2020). Regarding the complete study: The researchers compared repertoires between peripheral blood samples and tumor or nodule tissue samples from patients with malignant or benign thyroid disease. Summary of the overall study and its limitations: TCR beta diversity was reported as significantly higher in malignant tumors than in benign nodules, in both blood and tumor samples.

The library was prepared using PCR. TCRdb names Illumina HiSeq 4000 as the instrument used. High-throughput sequencing was used to profile the TCR beta-chain CDR3 region of each patient. As for the authors' bioinformatics: Drawing on CDR3 differences between clinicopathological groups, the researchers built a classifier meant to tell apart patients with distant-metastatic papillary thyroid cancer. To measure repertoire diversity the researchers used the Shannon index, while the Morisita-Horn index served to gauge how similar the tumor and blood repertoires were. Using fastp trimming at Q25 and MiXCR clonotype assembly, TCRdb reanalyzed the public sequencing data and kept in-frame beta chains. The V and J calls, along with clone size, are taken from TCRdb and not from the paper's own processing. The sample table records roughly 8,900 clones; approximately 28% of these occur just once. Roughly 21% of the sample is held by the ten biggest clonotypes.

No treatment had been received by any patient before thyroid surgery. Using T-cell receptor beta sequencing, the study looked back at clinical samples from patients collected from about 2012 to 2018. The sequence came from a female donor with papillary thyroid cancer or a benign thyroid nodule (not recorded which). Some clones in this sample may be carry-over from other donors' samples. The sample comprised tumor tissue. In this chain, TRBV6-5 is recombined with TRBJ2-3, with the D gene too uncertain to name. The CDR3 here reads CVSLLQDGTFSTDTQYF. The DNA sequence is given as TGTGTCAGCTTACTTCAGGACGGTACTTTTAGCACAGATACGCAGTATTTT.